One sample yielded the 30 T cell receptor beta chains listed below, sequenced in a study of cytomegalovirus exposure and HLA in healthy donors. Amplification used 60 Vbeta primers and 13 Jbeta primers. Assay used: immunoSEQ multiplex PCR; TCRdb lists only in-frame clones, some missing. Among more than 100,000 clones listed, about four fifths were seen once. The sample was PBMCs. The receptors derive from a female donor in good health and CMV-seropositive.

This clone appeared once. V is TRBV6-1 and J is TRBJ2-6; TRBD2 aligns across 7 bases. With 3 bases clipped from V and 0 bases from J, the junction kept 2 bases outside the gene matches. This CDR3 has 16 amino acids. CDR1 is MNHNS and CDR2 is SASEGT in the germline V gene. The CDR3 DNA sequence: TGTGCCAGCAGTGAGCCTAGCGGCTCTGGGGCCAACGTCCTGACTTTC. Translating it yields CASSEPSGSGANVLTF.

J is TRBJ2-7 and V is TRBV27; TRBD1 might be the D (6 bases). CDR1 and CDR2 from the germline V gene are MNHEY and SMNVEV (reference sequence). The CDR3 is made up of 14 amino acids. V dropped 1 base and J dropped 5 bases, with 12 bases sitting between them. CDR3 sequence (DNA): TGTGCCAGCAGTTTATTGGACAGAGGCCACGAGCAGTACTTC. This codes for CASSLLDRGHEQYF.

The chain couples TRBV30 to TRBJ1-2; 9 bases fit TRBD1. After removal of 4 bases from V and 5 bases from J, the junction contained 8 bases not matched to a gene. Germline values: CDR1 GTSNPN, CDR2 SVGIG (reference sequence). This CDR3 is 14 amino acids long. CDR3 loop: CAWNPGQGNYGYTF. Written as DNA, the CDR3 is TGTGCCTGGAATCCGGGACAGGGAAATTATGGCTACACCTTC. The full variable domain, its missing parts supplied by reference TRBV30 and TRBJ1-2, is SQTIHQWPATLVQPVGSPLSLECTVEGTSNPNLYWYRQAAGRGLQLLFYSVGIGQISSEVPQNLSASRPQDRQFILSSKKLLLSDSGFYLCAWNPGQGNYGYTFGSGTRLTVV.

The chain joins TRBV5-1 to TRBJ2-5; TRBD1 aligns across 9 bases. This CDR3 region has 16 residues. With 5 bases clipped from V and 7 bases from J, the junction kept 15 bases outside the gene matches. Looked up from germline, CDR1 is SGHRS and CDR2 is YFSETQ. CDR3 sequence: CASRPSPGQGSGTQYF. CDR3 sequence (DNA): TGCGCCAGCAGACCGTCACCGGGACAGGGTAGCGGGACCCAGTACTTC.

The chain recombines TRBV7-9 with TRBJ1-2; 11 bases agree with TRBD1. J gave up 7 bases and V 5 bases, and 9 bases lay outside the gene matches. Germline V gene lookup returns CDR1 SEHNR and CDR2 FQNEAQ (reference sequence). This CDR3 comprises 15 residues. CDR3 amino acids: CASSPSGTGGFGYTF. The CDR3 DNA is TGTGCCAGCAGCCCTAGTGGGACAGGGGGTTTTGGCTACACCTTC.

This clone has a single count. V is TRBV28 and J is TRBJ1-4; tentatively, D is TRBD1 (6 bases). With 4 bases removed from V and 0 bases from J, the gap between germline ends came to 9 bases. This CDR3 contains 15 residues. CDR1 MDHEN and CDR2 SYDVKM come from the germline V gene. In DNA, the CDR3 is TGTGCCAGCAGTTGGGGGACAACAACTAATGAAAAACTGTTTTTT. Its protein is CASSWGTTTNEKLFF.

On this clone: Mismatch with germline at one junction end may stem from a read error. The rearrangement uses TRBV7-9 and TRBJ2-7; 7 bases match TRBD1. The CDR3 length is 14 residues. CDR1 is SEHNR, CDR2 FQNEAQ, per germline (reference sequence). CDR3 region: CSSSFWTGDGEQYF. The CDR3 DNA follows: TGTTCCAGCAGCTTCTGGACAGGTGATGGCGAGCAGTACTTC.

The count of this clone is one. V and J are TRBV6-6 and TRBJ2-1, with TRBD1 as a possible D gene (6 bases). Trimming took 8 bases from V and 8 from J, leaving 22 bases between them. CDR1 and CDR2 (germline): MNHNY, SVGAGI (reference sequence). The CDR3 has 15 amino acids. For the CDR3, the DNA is TGTGCCAGCGCTAGAAGGACAGACGGTAGGGATGAGCAGTTCTTC. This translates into CASARRTDGRDEQFF.

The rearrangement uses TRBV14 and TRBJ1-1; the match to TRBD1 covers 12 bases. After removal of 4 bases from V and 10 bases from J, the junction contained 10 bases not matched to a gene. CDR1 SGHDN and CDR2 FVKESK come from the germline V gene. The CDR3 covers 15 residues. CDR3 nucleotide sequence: TGTGCCAGCAGCCCCCAACGGGACAGGGGGCGGGGAGCTTTCTTT. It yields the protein CASSPQRDRGRGAFF.

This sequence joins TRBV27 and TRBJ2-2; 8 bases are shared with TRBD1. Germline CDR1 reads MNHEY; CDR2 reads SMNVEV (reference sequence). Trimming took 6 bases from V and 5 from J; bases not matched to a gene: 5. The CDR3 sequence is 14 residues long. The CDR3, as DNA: TGTGCCAGCAGAAAGGACAGGGTTACCGGGGAGCTGTTTTTT. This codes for CASRKDRVTGELFF.

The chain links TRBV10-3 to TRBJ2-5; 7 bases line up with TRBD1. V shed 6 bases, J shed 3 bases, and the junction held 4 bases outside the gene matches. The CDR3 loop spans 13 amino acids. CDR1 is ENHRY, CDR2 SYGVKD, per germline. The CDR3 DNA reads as TGTGCCATCAGCCCAGGGGGAGAAGAGACCCAGTACTTC. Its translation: CAISPGGEETQYF.

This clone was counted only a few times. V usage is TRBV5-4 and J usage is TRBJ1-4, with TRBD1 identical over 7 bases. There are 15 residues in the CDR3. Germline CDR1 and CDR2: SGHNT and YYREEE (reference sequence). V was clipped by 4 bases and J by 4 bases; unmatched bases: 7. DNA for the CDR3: TGTGCCAGCAGCCAGAGGGGGCAGGGTAATGAAAAACTGTTTTTT. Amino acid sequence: CASSQRGQGNEKLFF. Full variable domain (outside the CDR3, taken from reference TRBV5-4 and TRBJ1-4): ETGVTQSPTHLIKTRGQQVTLRCSSQSGHNTVSWYQQALGQGPQFIFQYYREEENGRGNFPPRFSGLQFPNYSSELNVNALELDDSALYLCASSQRGQGNEKLFFGSGTQLSVL.

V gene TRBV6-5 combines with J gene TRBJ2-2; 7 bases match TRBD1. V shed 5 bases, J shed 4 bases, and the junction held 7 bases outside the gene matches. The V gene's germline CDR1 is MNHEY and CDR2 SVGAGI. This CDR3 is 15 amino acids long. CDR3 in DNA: TGTGCCAGCAGTAATCGACAGGGCGGCACCGGGGAGCTGTTTTTT. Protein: CASSNRQGGTGELFF.

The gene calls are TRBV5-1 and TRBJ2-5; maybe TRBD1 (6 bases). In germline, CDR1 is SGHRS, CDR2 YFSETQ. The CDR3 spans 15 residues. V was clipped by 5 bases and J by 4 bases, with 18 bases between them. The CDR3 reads CASSSNSGAGETQYF. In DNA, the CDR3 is TGCGCCAGCAGTTCTAACTCAGGGGCGGGAGAGACCCAGTACTTC.

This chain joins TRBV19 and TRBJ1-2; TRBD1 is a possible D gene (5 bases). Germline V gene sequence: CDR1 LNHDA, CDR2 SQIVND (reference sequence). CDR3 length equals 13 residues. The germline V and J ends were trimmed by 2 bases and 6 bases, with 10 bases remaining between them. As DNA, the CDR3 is TGTGCCAGTAGTATACACAGGAAGGATGGCTACACCTTC. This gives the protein CASSIHRKDGYTF.

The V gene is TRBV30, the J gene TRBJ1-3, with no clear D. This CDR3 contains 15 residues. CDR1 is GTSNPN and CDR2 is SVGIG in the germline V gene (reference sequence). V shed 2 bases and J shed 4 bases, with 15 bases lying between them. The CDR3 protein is CAWSPTAAGGNTIYF. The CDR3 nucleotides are TGTGCCTGGAGTCCGACCGCAGCGGGAGGAAACACCATATATTTT. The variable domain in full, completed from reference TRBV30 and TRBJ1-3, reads SQTIHQWPATLVQPVGSPLSLECTVEGTSNPNLYWYRQAAGRGLQLLFYSVGIGQISSEVPQNLSASRPQDRQFILSSKKLLLSDSGFYLCAWSPTAAGGNTIYFGEGSWLTVV.

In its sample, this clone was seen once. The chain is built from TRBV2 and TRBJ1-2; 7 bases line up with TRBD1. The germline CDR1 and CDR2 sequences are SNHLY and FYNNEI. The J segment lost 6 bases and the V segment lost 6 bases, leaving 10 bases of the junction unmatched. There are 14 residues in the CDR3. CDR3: CASRAGTVQDGYTF. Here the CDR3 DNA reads TGTGCCAGCAGGGCCGGGACAGTACAAGATGGCTACACCTTC. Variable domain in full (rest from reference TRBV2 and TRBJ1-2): EPEVTQTPSHQVTQMGQEVILRCVPISNHLYFYWYRQILGQKVEFLVSFYNNEISEKSEIFDDQFSVERPDGSNFTLKIRSTKLEDSAMYFCASRAGTVQDGYTFGSGTRLTVV.

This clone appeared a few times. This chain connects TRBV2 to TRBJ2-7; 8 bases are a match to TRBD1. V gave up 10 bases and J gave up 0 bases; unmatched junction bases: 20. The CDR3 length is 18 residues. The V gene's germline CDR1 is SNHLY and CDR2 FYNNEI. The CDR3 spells CATSPGGVWARVSYEQYF. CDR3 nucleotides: TGTGCCACCTCTCCAGGGGGCGTCTGGGCGAGGGTCTCCTACGAGCAGTACTTC.

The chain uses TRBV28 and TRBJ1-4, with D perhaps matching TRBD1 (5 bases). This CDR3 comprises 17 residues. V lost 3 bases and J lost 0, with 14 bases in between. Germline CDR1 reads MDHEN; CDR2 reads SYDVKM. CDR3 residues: CASSLSGRWATNEKLFF. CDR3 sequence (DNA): TGTGCCAGCAGTTTGTCAGGGCGATGGGCAACTAATGAAAAACTGTTTTTT.

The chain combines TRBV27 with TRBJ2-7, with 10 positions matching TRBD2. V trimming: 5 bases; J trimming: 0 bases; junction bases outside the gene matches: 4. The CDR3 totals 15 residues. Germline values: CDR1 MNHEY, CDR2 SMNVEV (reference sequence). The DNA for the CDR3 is TGTGCCAGCAGTCCTAAGCGGGGGGGCTCCTACGAGCAGTACTTC. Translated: CASSPKRGGSYEQYF.

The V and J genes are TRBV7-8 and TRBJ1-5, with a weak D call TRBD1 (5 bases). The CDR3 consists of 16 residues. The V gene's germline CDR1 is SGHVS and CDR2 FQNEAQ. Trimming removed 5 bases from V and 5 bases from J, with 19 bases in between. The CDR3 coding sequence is TGTGCCAGCAGCCCCGCCGGGGGTAGGGAAGATCAGCCCCAGCATTTT. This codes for CASSPAGGREDQPQHF.

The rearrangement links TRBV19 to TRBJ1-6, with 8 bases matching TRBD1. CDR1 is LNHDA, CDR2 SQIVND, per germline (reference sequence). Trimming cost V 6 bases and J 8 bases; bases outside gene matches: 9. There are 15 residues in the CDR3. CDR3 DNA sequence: TGTGCCAGTAGCAGTCCCCCGGGACAGGATTCACCCCTCCACTTT. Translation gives CASSSPPGQDSPLHF. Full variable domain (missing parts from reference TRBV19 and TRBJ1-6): DGGITQSPKYLFRKEGQNVTLSCEQNLNHDAMYWYRQDPGQGLRLIYYSQIVNDFQKGDIAEGYSVSREKKESFPLTVTSAQKNPTAFYLCASSSPPGQDSPLHFGNGTRLTVT.

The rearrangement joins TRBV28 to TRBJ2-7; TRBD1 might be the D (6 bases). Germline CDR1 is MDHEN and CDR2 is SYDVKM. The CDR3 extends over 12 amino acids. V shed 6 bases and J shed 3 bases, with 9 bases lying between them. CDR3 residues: CASSQDSYEQYF. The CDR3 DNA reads TGTGCCAGCAGCCAGGACAGCTACGAGCAGTACTTC.

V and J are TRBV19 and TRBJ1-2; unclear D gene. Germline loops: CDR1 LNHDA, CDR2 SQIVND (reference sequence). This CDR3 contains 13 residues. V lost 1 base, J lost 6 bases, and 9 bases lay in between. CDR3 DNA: TGTGCCAGTAGTATAGCATTAGTGGATGGCTACACCTTC. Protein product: CASSIALVDGYTF.

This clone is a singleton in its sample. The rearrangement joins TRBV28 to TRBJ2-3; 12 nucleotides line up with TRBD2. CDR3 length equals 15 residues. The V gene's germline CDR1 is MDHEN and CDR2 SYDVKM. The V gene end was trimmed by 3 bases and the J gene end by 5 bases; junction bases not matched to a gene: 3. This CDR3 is CASSFETSGGDTQYF. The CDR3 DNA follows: TGTGCCAGCAGTTTCGAGACTAGCGGGGGAGATACGCAGTATTTT.

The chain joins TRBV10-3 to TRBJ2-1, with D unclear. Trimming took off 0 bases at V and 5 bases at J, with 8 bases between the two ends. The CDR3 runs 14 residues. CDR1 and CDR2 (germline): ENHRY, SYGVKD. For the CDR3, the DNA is TGTGCCATCAGTGAGTCGGGCAGCAACAATGAGCAGTTCTTC. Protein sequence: CAISESGSNNEQFF.

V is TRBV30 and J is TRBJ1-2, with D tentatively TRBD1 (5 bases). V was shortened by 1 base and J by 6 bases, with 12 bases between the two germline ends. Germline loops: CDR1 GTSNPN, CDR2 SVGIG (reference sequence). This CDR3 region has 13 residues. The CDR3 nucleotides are TGTGCCTGGAGTGAAACAGGAATTCATGGCTACACCTTC. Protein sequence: CAWSETGIHGYTF.

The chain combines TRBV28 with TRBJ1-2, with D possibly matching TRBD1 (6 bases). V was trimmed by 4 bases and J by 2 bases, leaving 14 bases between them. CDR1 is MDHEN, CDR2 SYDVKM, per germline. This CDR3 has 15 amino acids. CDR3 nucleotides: TGTGCCAGCAGTTCGTCGGACAGCGCGAACTATGGCTACACCTTC. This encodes CASSSSDSANYGYTF.

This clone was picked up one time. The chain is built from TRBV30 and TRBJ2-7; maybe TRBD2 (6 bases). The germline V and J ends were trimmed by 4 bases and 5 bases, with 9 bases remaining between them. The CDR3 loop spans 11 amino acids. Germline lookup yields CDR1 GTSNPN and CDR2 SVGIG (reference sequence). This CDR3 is CAWNERDEQYF. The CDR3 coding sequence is TGTGCCTGGAACGAGCGGGACGAGCAGTACTTC.

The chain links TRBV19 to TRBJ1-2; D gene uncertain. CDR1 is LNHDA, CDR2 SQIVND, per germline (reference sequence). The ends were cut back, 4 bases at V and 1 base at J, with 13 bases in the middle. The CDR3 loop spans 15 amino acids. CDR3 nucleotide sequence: TGTGCCAGTAGTAACCCGTCCCCGGTTAACTATGGCTACACCTTC. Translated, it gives CASSNPSPVNYGYTF.